This TCR beta chain was recorded in a study of cytomegalovirus exposure and HLA in healthy donors. With 60 Vbeta and 13 Jbeta primers, the PCR was carried out. Method: immunoSEQ multiplex PCR; TCRdb's copy keeps in-frame clones and lacks some. The sample has about 67,000 clones, about 82% seen once; the top ten hold about 2.9%. V lost 4 bases to trimming and J lost 7 bases; unmatched junction nucleotides: 3. This CDR3 has 14 residues. Germline V gene data show CDR1 as SGHNT and CDR2 as YYREEE (reference sequence). The sample was PBMCs. This receptor was taken from a woman in her twenties or thirties in good health and CMV-seronegative. The chain uses TRBV5-4 and TRBJ2-2, with TRBD1 matching over 11 bases. The CDR3 reads CASSGQGALGELFF. The CDR3 DNA follows: TGTGCCAGCAGCGGACAGGGGGCCCTCGGGGAGCTGTTTTTT.